The rows below give T cell receptor beta chains drawn from one sample of a study of blood T cell repertoires in COVID-19. The protocol was immunoSEQ multiplex PCR, while the TCRdb copy is restricted to in-frame clones and leaves out a portion. In the table there are roughly 320,000 clones, approximately 85% of which are singletons. Sequencing used peripheral blood. All receptors derive from a human donor in a cohort sampled during active COVID-19. Both conserved end residues are part of each CDR3. The D gene is left open where the match is weak. The size field is filled for only some rows; it gives once, few, many or a size class.

CDR3aa	CDR3nt	abundance	d_gene	v_gene	j_gene
CASSPQGANYGYTF	TGTGCCAGCAGTCCACAGGGAGCTAACTATGGCTACACCTTC	-	-	TRBV27	TRBJ1-2
CASSNHGTVAKNIQYF	TGTGCCAGCAGTAATCATGGGACAGTAGCCAAAAACATTCAGTACTTC	-	TRBD1	TRBV27	TRBJ2-4
CASSHSVTGQAFF	TGCGCCAGCAGCCACTCCGTGACAGGACAAGCTTTCTTT	-	-	TRBV4-1	TRBJ1-1
CASKAGATYNSPLHF	TGTGCCAGCAAGGCGGGGGCAACCTATAATTCACCCCTCCACTTT	-	-	TRBV6-5	TRBJ1-6
CASSLTVDSPLHF	TGTGCCAGCAGCTTAACGGTCGATTCACCCCTCCACTTT	-	-	TRBV7-9	TRBJ1-6
CASNIDRGTEAFF	TGCGCCAGTAACATAGACAGGGGCACTGAAGCTTTCTTT	once	TRBD1	TRBV10-1	TRBJ1-1
CASSPGGAYTEAFF	TGTGCCAGCAGCCCCGGGGGGGCGTACACTGAAGCTTTCTTT	-	-	TRBV5-6	TRBJ1-1
CASSSAPGQGYEQYF	TGTGCCAGCAGCAGCGCCCCGGGACAGGGCTACGAGCAGTACTTC	-	TRBD1	TRBV5-5	TRBJ2-7
CASSPGQTRYGYTF	TGTGCCAGTAGTCCCGGACAGACTCGCTATGGCTACACCTTC	-	-	TRBV19	TRBJ1-2
CASSLDAGTKNIQYF	TGCGCCAGCAGCTTGGATGCCGGGACCAAAAACATTCAGTACTTC	-	-	TRBV5-1	TRBJ2-4
CASSINAGEGEAFF	TGTGCCAGTAGTATAAACGCAGGGGAAGGGGAAGCTTTCTTT	-	-	TRBV19	TRBJ1-1
CASSVSGQGYTEAFF	TGTGCCAGCAGCGTTTCGGGACAGGGCTACACTGAAGCTTTCTTT	-	TRBD1	TRBV7-9	TRBJ1-1
CASSALTRTSTDTQYF	TGTGCCAGCAGTGCCTTGACACGTACTTCCACAGATACGCAGTATTTT	-	-	TRBV6-1	TRBJ2-3
CASTGAIGNTIYF	TGTGCCTCCACAGGGGCTATTGGAAACACCATATATTTT	-	TRBD1	TRBV30	TRBJ1-3
CASSVSNEKLFF	TGTGCCAGCAGTGTATCTAATGAAAAACTGTTTTTT	many	-	TRBV2	TRBJ1-4
CATKLAGGSYNEQFF	TGTGCCACCAAACTAGCGGGGGGGTCCTACAATGAGCAGTTCTTC	-	TRBD2	TRBV19	TRBJ2-1
CASSLGQYSPLHF	TGCGCCAGCAGCTTGGGTCAGTATTCACCCCTCCACTTT	-	-	TRBV5-1	TRBJ1-6
CASRITRNTGELFF	TGTGCCAGCAGGATTACAAGGAACACCGGGGAGCTGTTTTTT	many	-	TRBV27	TRBJ2-2
CATSDNPGSTDTQYF	TGTGCCACCAGTGATAACCCGGGGAGCACAGATACGCAGTATTTT	-	-	TRBV24-1	TRBJ2-3
CASSQDNRPYYGYTF	TGTGCCAGCAGCCAAGACAACAGGCCATACTATGGCTACACCTTC	-	-	TRBV3-1/TRBV3-2	TRBJ1-2
CASGLQGSYEQYF	TGTGCCAGCGGACTACAGGGGTCCTACGAGCAGTACTTC	-	-	TRBV28	TRBJ2-7
CAISEAQVNTGELFF	TGTGCCATCAGTGAGGCACAGGTGAACACCGGGGAGCTGTTTTTT	-	-	TRBV10-3	TRBJ2-2
CASSLITSGTEFNYGYTF	TGTGCCAGCAGCCTTATCACCTCCGGGACAGAGTTTAACTATGGCTACACCTTC	-	TRBD1	TRBV6-2/TRBV6-3	TRBJ1-2
CASSEFAGAGLYNEQFF	TGTGCCAGCAGTGAATTTGCAGGGGCGGGCCTCTACAATGAGCAGTTCTTC	-	-	TRBV6-1	TRBJ2-1
CASSPGGPRDRGNYGYTF	TGTGCCAGCAGCCCTGGGGGGCCCCGGGACAGGGGTAACTATGGCTACACCTTC	-	TRBD1	TRBV11-2	TRBJ1-2
CASSSQARYGYTF	TGTGCCAGCAGTTCCCAGGCGCGCTATGGCTACACCTTC	-	-	TRBV6-6	TRBJ1-2
CASSLGGPEGQPQHF	TGTGCCAGCAGCTTGGGAGGTCCCGAGGGACAGCCCCAGCATTTT	once	-	TRBV5-6	TRBJ1-5
CASSTPGTSGVPKTQYF	TGTGCCAGCAGCACCCCCGGGACTAGCGGGGTCCCGAAGACCCAGTACTTC	few	TRBD2	TRBV3-1/TRBV3-2	TRBJ2-5
CASSPPSQYTEAFF	TGTGCCAGCTCACCACCGTCCCAGTACACTGAAGCTTTCTTT	-	-	TRBV18	TRBJ1-1
CASGRWTESYEQYF	TGTGCTAGTGGTCGTTGGACAGAAAGCTACGAGCAGTACTTC	few	-	TRBV12-5	TRBJ2-7
CASGSGANTGELFF	TGTGCCAGCGGTAGCGGGGCGAACACCGGGGAGCTGTTTTTT	-	TRBD2	TRBV7-3	TRBJ2-2
CASSQPLGQGNSPLHF	TGCGCCAGCAGCCAGCCTCTGGGACAGGGGAATTCACCCCTCCACTTT	-	TRBD1	TRBV4-1	TRBJ1-6
CASSEPLAVTYF	TGCGCCAGCAGTGAGCCCCTAGCGGTTACCTACTTC	-	TRBD2	TRBV10-2	TRBJ2-4
CASSSRGRDRRETQYF	TGCGCCAGCAGCTCCCGGGGCCGGGACAGGCGAGAGACCCAGTACTTC	-	TRBD1	TRBV5-1	TRBJ2-5
CASSLKYETGELFF	TGTGCCAGCAGCTTAAAGTACGAGACCGGGGAGCTGTTTTTT	once	-	TRBV7-9	TRBJ2-2